This TCR beta chain was profiled in a study of cytomegalovirus exposure and HLA in healthy donors. Turning to the study itself: A subsequent analysis stated that the roughly 120 validation repertoires were run on the same platform as the approximately 710 first-cohort repertoires.

Overall study findings and caveats: Rarity characterized most TCR sequences, yet some public TCRs appeared in many donors. A few chains linked to CMV were shown in vitro to be specific for CMV antigens.

CDR1 and CDR2 (germline): GTSNPN, SVGIG (reference sequence). The CDR3 has 14 residues. V was pared by 3 bases and J by 4 bases, with 2 bases of the junction left unmatched. Regarding this clone: Its antigen is currently unknown.

Only in-frame clones appear in the TCRdb table, and some are missing; sequencing was by immunoSEQ multiplex PCR. The table includes about 64,000 clones, around 89% detected once. The donors were part of the validation cohort, which consisted of some 120 subjects and was separate from the first cohort of about 670 subjects. The sequencing sample was made of PBMCs. The sequence was collected from a woman aged 18-29 years in good health and CMV-seronegative. The chain uses TRBV30 and TRBJ2-5, with 13 bases fitting TRBD2. CDR3 nucleotide sequence: TGTGCCTGGAGACTAGCGGGGGGGCCAGAGACCCAGTACTTC. Its translation is CAWRLAGGPETQYF.